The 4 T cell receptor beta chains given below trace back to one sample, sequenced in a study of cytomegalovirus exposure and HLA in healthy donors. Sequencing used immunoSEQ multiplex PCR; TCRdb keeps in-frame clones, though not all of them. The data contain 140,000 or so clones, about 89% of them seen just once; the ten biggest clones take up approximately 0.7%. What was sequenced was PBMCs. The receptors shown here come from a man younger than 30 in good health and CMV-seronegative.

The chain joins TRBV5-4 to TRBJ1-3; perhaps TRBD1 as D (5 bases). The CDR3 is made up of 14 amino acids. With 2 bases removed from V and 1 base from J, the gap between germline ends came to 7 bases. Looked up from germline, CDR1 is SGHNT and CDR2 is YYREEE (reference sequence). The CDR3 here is CASSFPGSGNTIYF. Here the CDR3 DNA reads TGTGCCAGCAGCTTCCCAGGGTCTGGAAACACCATATATTTT.

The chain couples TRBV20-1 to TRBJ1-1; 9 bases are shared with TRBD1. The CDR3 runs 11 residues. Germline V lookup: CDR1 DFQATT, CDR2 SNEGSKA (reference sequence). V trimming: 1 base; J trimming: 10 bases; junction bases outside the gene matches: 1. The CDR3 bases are TGCAGTGCTAGAGTGGGACAGGGAGCTTTCTTT. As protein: CSARVGQGAFF.

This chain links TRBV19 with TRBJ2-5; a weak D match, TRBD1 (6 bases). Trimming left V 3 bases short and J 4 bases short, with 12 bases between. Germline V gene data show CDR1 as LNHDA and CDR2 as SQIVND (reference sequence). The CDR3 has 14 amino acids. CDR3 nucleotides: TGTGCCAGTAGTATTCTGGGGGCCGGAGAGACCCAGTACTTC. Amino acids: CASSILGAGETQYF.

Written as DNA, the CDR3 is TGCAGCGTTGCGCGGAGTTCCTACAATGAGCAGTTCTTC. Translated: CSVARSSYNEQFF. The chain combines TRBV29-1 with TRBJ2-1; no firm D call. V was shortened by 4 bases and J by 1 base, with 8 bases between the two germline ends. Germline V gene data show CDR1 as SQVTM and CDR2 as ANQGSEA. The CDR3 is 13 residues long.